Listed below are T cell receptor beta chains from one sample, sequenced in a study of blood T cell repertoires in COVID-19. Only in-frame clones appear in the TCRdb table, and some are missing; sequencing was by immunoSEQ multiplex PCR. This table has roughly 290,000 clones, about 89% appearing once. The source material was peripheral blood. The receptors were gathered from a man aged 25 to 40 with acute or convalescent COVID-19. Both conserved end residues are part of each CDR3. D genes are given only for firm matches. The size entry is marked missing in some rows and otherwise reads once, few, many or a size class.

abundance	d_gene	v_gene	j_gene	CDR3aa	CDR3nt
NA	NA	TRBV5-6	TRBJ2-2	CASSLRISGTNTGELFF	TGTGCCAGCAGCTTGCGAATTTCAGGCACGAACACCGGGGAGCTGTTTTTT
NA	NA	TRBV29-1	TRBJ1-2	CSVDTGANYGYTF	TGCAGCGTTGACACGGGAGCTAACTATGGCTACACCTTC
NA	TRBD2	TRBV9	TRBJ2-7	CASSVAASGSYEQYF	TGTGCCAGCAGCGTAGCGGCTAGCGGCTCCTACGAGCAGTACTTC
NA	NA	TRBV20-1	TRBJ1-1	CSALNTEAFF	TGCAGTGCTTTAAACACTGAAGCTTTCTTT
NA	NA	TRBV4-2	TRBJ2-5	CASSQPGETQYF	TGTGCCAGCAGCCAACCGGGGGAGACCCAGTACTTC
NA	NA	TRBV6-5	TRBJ1-6	CASSPSVEGRSPLHF	TGTGCCAGCAGCCCCTCGGTGGAGGGACGATCACCCCTCCACTTT
NA	TRBD2	TRBV6-5	TRBJ2-7	CASYSGSEYEQYF	TGTGCCAGTTATAGCGGGAGTGAGTACGAGCAGTACTTC
NA	NA	TRBV27	TRBJ2-4	CASSLIGEGGVAKNIQYF	TGTGCCAGCAGTTTAATTGGCGAGGGTGGGGTAGCCAAAAACATTCAGTACTTC
NA	TRBD2	TRBV11-2	TRBJ2-1	CASSLTSGRGNEQFF	TGTGCCAGCAGCTTGACTAGCGGGAGGGGCAATGAGCAGTTCTTC
NA	TRBD2	TRBV24-1	TRBJ2-2	CATRAGENTGELFF	TGTGCCACCAGGGCGGGGGAGAACACCGGGGAGCTGTTTTTT
NA	NA	TRBV28	TRBJ1-4	CASSPRGVGAGEKLFF	TGTGCCAGCAGTCCCCGCGGTGTGGGGGCCGGTGAAAAACTGTTTTTT
NA	NA	TRBV28	TRBJ1-5	CASIARLSNQPQHF	TGTGCCAGCATAGCACGTCTTAGCAATCAGCCCCAGCATTTT
NA	TRBD2	TRBV3-1/TRBV3-2	TRBJ2-4	CASSLTSGYAAKNIQYF	TGTGCCAGCAGTCTGACTAGCGGGTATGCAGCCAAAAACATTCAGTACTTC
few	NA	TRBV18	TRBJ1-1	CASSPGQRDTEAFF	TGTGCCAGCTCACCAGGACAGAGGGACACTGAAGCTTTCTTT
NA	NA	TRBV11-3	TRBJ2-2	CASRSRGGLNTELNTGELFF	TGTGCCAGCAGATCCAGAGGGGGATTAAATACTGAACTGAACACCGGGGAGCTGTTTTTT
NA	NA	TRBV18	TRBJ2-5	CASSPVDRQETQYF	TGTGCCAGCTCACCCGTCGACAGGCAAGAGACCCAGTACTTC
once	NA	TRBV27	TRBJ1-5	CASSPDSSLNQPQHF	TGTGCCAGCAGTCCGGACAGTAGCCTCAATCAGCCCCAGCATTTT
NA	NA	TRBV19	TRBJ1-4	CASQGMRANEKLFF	TGTGCCAGTCAGGGGATGAGGGCTAATGAAAAACTGTTTTTT
NA	TRBD2	TRBV7-9	TRBJ2-1	CASSFVATSGGAGEQFF	TGTGCCAGCAGTTTCGTAGCGACTAGCGGGGGGGCTGGTGAGCAGTTCTTC
NA	TRBD1	TRBV2	TRBJ2-2	CASSAGGSGELFF	TGTGCCAGCAGTGCAGGGGGATCCGGGGAGCTGTTTTTT
NA	NA	TRBV27	TRBJ2-3	CASSLSGDILSTDTQYF	TGTGCCAGCAGTTTATCGGGGGACATACTATCCACAGATACGCAGTATTTT
many	NA	TRBV4-2	TRBJ1-3	CASSDRRVFGFSGNTIYF	TGTGCCAGCTCCGACCGACGGGTCTTCGGATTCTCTGGAAACACCATATATTTT
NA	NA	TRBV29-1	TRBJ1-1	CSVALNSEAFF	TGCAGCGTTGCCCTTAACTCTGAAGCTTTCTTT
NA	NA	TRBV5-4	TRBJ1-1	CASSDRGTEAFF	TGTGCCAGCAGTGACCGGGGCACTGAAGCTTTCTTT
NA	NA	TRBV18	TRBJ1-2	CASSPGGTGEYGYTF	TGTGCCAGCTCACCGGGGGGGACCGGTGAATATGGCTACACCTTC
NA	NA	TRBV5-1	TRBJ2-3	CASSTGAGGYTQYF	TGCGCCAGCTCTACAGGGGCCGGGGGTTATACGCAGTATTTT
NA	NA	TRBV5-6	TRBJ1-2	CASSLAFQGEGYTF	TGTGCCAGCAGCTTGGCTTTCCAGGGCGAAGGCTACACCTTC
NA	NA	TRBV28	TRBJ1-2	CASSYQTGNGYTF	TGTGCCAGCAGTTACCAAACAGGGAATGGCTACACCTTC
NA	TRBD2	TRBV3-1/TRBV3-2	TRBJ2-1	CATRTSGSVNEQFF	TGTGCCACCAGGACTAGCGGGAGTGTCAATGAGCAGTTCTTC
NA	NA	TRBV12-3/TRBV12-4	TRBJ2-1	CASRSQRVEQFF	TGTGCCAGCAGATCACAGAGGGTTGAGCAGTTCTTC
NA	TRBD1	TRBV5-4	TRBJ1-1	CASSPPGQRNTEAFF	TGTGCCAGCAGCCCGCCGGGACAGAGGAACACTGAAGCTTTCTTT
NA	NA	TRBV19	TRBJ2-7	CASTPWGGGEQYF	TGTGCCAGTACTCCATGGGGGGGCGGCGAGCAGTACTTC
once	NA	TRBV30	TRBJ1-2	CAWSVKQGANYGYTF	TGTGCCTGGAGTGTAAAACAGGGAGCTAACTATGGCTACACCTTC
NA	NA	TRBV5-1	TRBJ2-1	CASSPVPGNYNEQFF	TGCGCCAGCAGCCCCGTCCCCGGGAATTACAATGAGCAGTTCTTC
NA	NA	TRBV27	TRBJ1-2	CASSIYTHGGNYGYTF	TGTGCCAGCAGTATTTATACCCACGGGGGTAACTATGGCTACACCTTC
once	NA	TRBV27	TRBJ2-7	CASSSRLDSYEQYF	TGTGCCAGCAGTTCGCGACTAGACTCCTACGAGCAGTACTTC
NA	NA	TRBV7-9	TRBJ1-3	CASSSGGRGNTIYF	TGTGCCAGCAGCTCCGGTGGCAGGGGAAACACCATATATTTT
NA	TRBD2	TRBV11-2	TRBJ2-3	CASSPREAGTDTQYF	TGTGCCAGCAGCCCCCGGGAGGCGGGCACAGATACGCAGTATTTT
NA	NA	TRBV28	TRBJ2-5	CASSFGGPGETQYF	TGTGCCAGCAGTTTCGGGGGGCCAGGAGAGACCCAGTACTTC
NA	NA	TRBV5-1	TRBJ1-1	CASSFYPDRNTEAFF	TGCGCCAGCAGCTTCTACCCCGACAGGAACACTGAAGCTTTCTTT
NA	NA	TRBV2	TRBJ1-4	CASRRDTTGKLFF	TGTGCCAGCAGGAGGGACACCACTGGAAAACTGTTTTTT